This is a list of T cell receptor beta chains from one sample in a study of T cell responses to AZD1222 COVID-19 vaccine. Data came from immunoSEQ multiplex PCR; TCRdb stores just in-frame clones and leaves some out. In the table there are about 140,000 clones, around 92% of which are singletons. Sequenced material: peripheral blood, taken after recovery from COVID-19. The receptors stem from an adult who had recovered from COVID-19. CDR3s include the opening cysteine and the closing phenylalanine or tryptophan. A D gene is named only where the DNA matches it firmly. Clone size is stated in some rows and not others, as once, few, many or a class when expanded.

>.|TRBV6-5|.|TRBJ2-2
CASSYSVGLNTGELFF
TGTGCCAGCAGTTACTCGGTTGGACTAAATACCGGGGAGCTGTTTTTT
>.|TRBV4-1|.|TRBJ2-5
CASALGAEETQYF
TGCGCCAGCGCACTAGGGGCGGAAGAGACCCAGTACTTC
>.|TRBV10-2|.|TRBJ1-5
CASSTGRGQPQHF
TGCGCCAGCAGTACAGGGAGGGGGCAGCCCCAGCATTTT
>TRBD1|TRBV7-3|.|TRBJ1-1
CASSLQGADTEAFF
TGTGCCAGCAGCTTACAGGGGGCGGACACTGAAGCTTTCTTT
>.|TRBV11-2|.|TRBJ2-1
CASSPPHNEQFF
TGTGCCAGCAGCCCCCCCCACAATGAGCAGTTCTTC
>.|TRBV14|.|TRBJ2-5
CASSQRTYQETQYF
TGTGCCAGCAGCCAGAGGACTTACCAAGAGACCCAGTACTTC
>.|TRBV5-4|.|TRBJ2-1
CASSPVRGGRGHNEQFF
TGTGCCAGCAGCCCGGTAAGGGGGGGCCGAGGGCACAATGAGCAGTTCTTC
>TRBD2|TRBV12-5|.|TRBJ2-3
CASGFTVGREETDTQYF
TGTGCTAGTGGTTTTACCGTGGGGCGGGAGGAAACAGATACGCAGTATTTT
>TRBD2|TRBV3-1/TRBV3-2|.|TRBJ2-5
CASSPSPPEGGVAKTQYF
TGTGCCAGCAGCCCCTCCCCCCCTGAGGGAGGGGTCGCGAAGACCCAGTACTTC
>TRBD1|TRBV6-6|.|TRBJ1-3
CASTYQGQGSGNTIYF
TGTGCCAGTACCTACCAGGGACAGGGGAGCGGAAACACCATATATTTT
>.|TRBV28|.|TRBJ1-4
CASWAGQGREKLFF
TGTGCCAGTTGGGCAGGCCAGGGTCGCGAAAAACTGTTTTTT
>.|TRBV5-5|.|TRBJ2-7
CASSWYDSYEQYF
TGTGCCAGCAGCTGGTACGACTCCTACGAGCAGTACTTC
>.|TRBV5-5|.|TRBJ1-4
CASSLYHPLGAGTTNEKLFF
TGTGCCAGCAGCTTGTATCACCCGTTAGGAGCTGGGACAACTAATGAAAAACTGTTTTTT
>TRBD1|TRBV10-3|.|TRBJ1-2
CAISESRQGNAYGYTF
TGTGCCATCAGCGAATCCAGACAGGGAAACGCCTATGGCTACACCTTC
>.|TRBV4-2|.|TRBJ2-7
CASSLRWSTGSHEQYF
TGTGCCAGCAGCCTAAGGTGGTCTACAGGGTCTCACGAGCAGTACTTC
>.|TRBV7-9|.|TRBJ2-3
CASSLTAGQARSDTQYF
TGTGCCAGCAGCTTAACGGCCGGCCAGGCAAGGTCAGATACGCAGTATTTT
>.|TRBV6-5|.|TRBJ2-4
CASSFTPENIQYF
TGTGCCAGCAGTTTTACCCCTGAGAATATTCAGTACTTC
>.|TRBV3-1/TRBV3-2|.|TRBJ1-5
CASSHSGRIPALNQPQHF
TGTGCCAGCAGCCATTCGGGACGGATTCCGGCCCTTAATCAGCCCCAGCATTTT
>.|TRBV3-1/TRBV3-2|.|TRBJ2-5
CASSQADSQETQYF
TGTGCCAGCAGCCAAGCGGACTCCCAAGAGACCCAGTACTTC
>.|TRBV2|few|TRBJ1-2
CASSATLGGYYGYTF
TGTGCCAGCAGCGCTACCCTTGGGGGATACTATGGCTACACCTTC
>TRBD1|TRBV27|.|TRBJ1-2
CASSPGQGAGGYTF
TGTGCCAGCAGTCCGGGACAGGGGGCGGGCGGCTACACCTTC
>.|TRBV10-1|.|TRBJ1-1
CASSDGRGPEAFF
TGCGCCAGCAGTGATGGGAGAGGCCCTGAAGCTTTCTTT
>TRBD2|TRBV3-1/TRBV3-2|few|TRBJ2-7
CASSQVSGVGAEQYF
TGTGCCAGCAGCCAAGTAAGCGGGGTCGGCGCGGAGCAGTACTTC
>TRBD2|TRBV10-3|.|TRBJ2-7
CATIGTSGSYEQYF
TGTGCCACTATCGGGACTAGCGGATCCTACGAGCAGTACTTC
>.|TRBV27|.|TRBJ2-4
CASSFTQGSLAKNIQYF
TGTGCCAGCAGTTTCACACAGGGCTCCCTAGCCAAAAACATTCAGTACTTC
>.|TRBV5-1|.|TRBJ1-6
CASSFERYNSPLHF
TGCGCCAGCAGCTTCGAGCGTTATAATTCACCCCTCCACTTT
>.|TRBV5-1|.|TRBJ2-1
CASSLEIPYNEQFF
TGCGCCAGCAGCTTGGAGATTCCTTACAATGAGCAGTTCTTC
>TRBD2|TRBV19|.|TRBJ2-3
CASSSGGVDTQYF
TGTGCCAGTAGTAGCGGGGGGGTAGATACGCAGTATTTT
>.|TRBV9|.|TRBJ2-1
CASSVAQGEIYNEQFF
TGTGCCAGCAGCGTAGCTCAGGGAGAAATCTACAATGAGCAGTTCTTC
>.|TRBV9|.|TRBJ2-1
CASSVRGGMGNEQFF
TGTGCCAGCAGCGTGAGGGGAGGTATGGGCAATGAGCAGTTCTTC
>.|TRBV11-3|.|TRBJ2-1
CASSTSRTEQFF
TGTGCCAGCAGCACCTCGAGGACGGAGCAGTTCTTC
>.|TRBV13|.|TRBJ2-5
CASSLGTGEETQYF
TGTGCCAGCAGCTTAGGGACGGGAGAGGAGACCCAGTACTTC
>TRBD2|TRBV11-3|.|TRBJ2-1
CASSLRLAALNEQFF
TGTGCCAGCAGCCTCCGACTAGCGGCCCTGAATGAGCAGTTCTTC
>TRBD2|TRBV10-1|.|TRBJ2-1
CASSRTSGRGGNEQFF
TGCGCCAGCAGTCGGACTAGCGGGAGGGGTGGCAATGAGCAGTTCTTC
>TRBD2|TRBV29-1|.|TRBJ2-7
CSVWTSGPYEQYF
TGCAGCGTTTGGACTAGCGGCCCCTACGAGCAGTACTTC
>.|TRBV19|.|TRBJ2-1
CASRLRWGHEQFF
TGTGCCAGTAGGCTACGGTGGGGCCATGAGCAGTTCTTC
>.|TRBV29-1|.|TRBJ1-3
CSAQRGNTIYF
TGCAGCGCCCAAAGGGGAAACACCATATATTTT
>.|TRBV3-1/TRBV3-2|.|TRBJ1-1
CASSPTIGTEAFF
TGTGCCAGCAGCCCAACCATAGGCACTGAAGCTTTCTTT
>.|TRBV7-9|.|TRBJ2-7
CASSSYQGSSYEQYF
TGTGCCAGCAGCTCCTATCAGGGAAGCTCCTACGAGCAGTACTTC
>.|TRBV24-1|.|TRBJ1-5
CATSESGTIGSQPQHF
TGTGCCACCAGTGAGTCCGGGACAATAGGGAGTCAGCCCCAGCATTTT
>TRBD2|TRBV9|once|TRBJ2-1
CASSVVREANEQFF
TGTGCCAGCAGCGTCGTGCGGGAGGCCAATGAGCAGTTCTTC